The 32 T cell receptor beta chains below all came from one sample that was sequenced in a study of breast tumors, draining lymph nodes, adjacent tissues. TCRdb analysed the multiplex PCR reads with MiXCR anew, one entry per CDR3 protein. The sample comprises tens of thousands of distinct CDR3 sequences, roughly 60% of which are singletons, and roughly an eighth rests with the top ten. The sample consisted of breast tumor tissue. Receptors originate from a female donor with breast cancer. Some clones in this sample may be carry-over from other donors' samples.

This clonotype showed up many times. This sequence may be a read error, since a much larger clone differs from it by one base. The chain joins TRBV6-5 to TRBJ2-1; 10 bases line up with TRBD2. V lost 6 bases, J lost 7 bases, and 9 bases stayed unmatched. This CDR3 is 15 amino acids long. The V gene's germline CDR1 is MNHEY and CDR2 SVGAGI. CDR3 residues: CASRPSGGYDNEQFF. Here the CDR3 DNA reads TGTGCCAGCAGACCTAGCGGGGGATATGATAATGAGCAGTTCTTC.

The chain combines TRBV7-2 with TRBJ2-7, with TRBD2 matching 13 bases. The CDR3 sequence is 15 residues long. Looked up from germline, CDR1 is SGHTA and CDR2 is FQGNSA. V shed 5 bases and J 7 bases; nucleotides not matched to a gene: 8. The DNA of the CDR3 is TGTGCCAGCAGCACCACTAGCGGGAGGGCCTTTGAGCAGTACTTC. Amino acids: CASSTTSGRAFEQYF.

The rearrangement joins TRBV24-1 to TRBJ2-1, with TRBD2 identical over 14 bases. V was clipped by 3 bases and J by 9 bases; unmatched bases: 6. The germline CDR1 and CDR2 sequences are KGHDR and SFDVKD. This CDR3 has 16 amino acids. The CDR3 nucleotides read TGTGCCACCAGTGATCGGGGGACTAGCGGGGGTGTTGAGCAGTTCTTC. Its protein product is CATSDRGTSGGVEQFF.

The chain uses TRBV12-3 or TRBV12-4 and TRBJ1-5, with TRBD1 as a possible D gene (6 bases). There are 13 residues in the CDR3. The ends were cut back, 6 bases at V and 4 bases at J, with 10 bases in the middle. CDR3 nucleotide sequence: TGTGCCAGCAGCAATACAGGGAATCAGCCCCAGCATTTT. Translation gives CASSNTGNQPQHF.

The gene calls are TRBV19 and TRBJ2-7; 8 bases are a match to TRBD2. Germline V gene sequence: CDR1 LNHDA, CDR2 SQIVND (reference sequence). The CDR3 runs to 15 residues. After removal of 4 bases from V and 6 bases from J, the junction contained 11 bases not matched to a gene. The CDR3 sequence is CASSTLDSRGGEQYF. DNA of the CDR3: TGTGCCAGTAGTACCCTTGACAGCCGGGGGGGCGAGCAGTACTTC.

Of note for this clonotype: The conserved phenylalanine or tryptophan normally closing the CDR3 is absent here, so this likely arose from a read error. The chain carries TRBV6-1 and TRBJ1-2; 7 nucleotides agree with TRBD1. The CDR3 spans 18 residues. The V gene's germline CDR1 is MNHNS and CDR2 SASEGT. CDR3 nucleotides: TGTGCCAGCAGTGAAACGTGGACAGGAACTATGGACGGATATGGTTACACCCTC. Protein sequence: CASSETWTGTMDGYGYTL.

The chain links TRBV20-1 to TRBJ1-3, with TRBD1 identical over 7 bases. The germline V gene has CDR1 DFQATT and CDR2 SNEGSKA (reference sequence). CDR3 size: 16 residues. Trimming at V came to 3 bases and at J to 0 bases, leaving 8 bases not matched to a gene. DNA for the CDR3: TGCAGTGCTAGTGGACCAGGGGGAAGCTCTGGAAACACCATATATTTT. Its translation is CSASGPGGSSGNTIYF.

This clonotype occurred many times. This chain links TRBV29-1 with TRBJ2-3; 8 bases are a match to TRBD2. J lost 4 bases, V lost 7 bases, and 10 bases had no gene match. The CDR3 runs 14 residues. The V gene's germline CDR1 is SQVTM and CDR2 ANQGSEA. CDR3 amino acids: CSAFKAGVADTQYF. For the CDR3, the DNA is TGCAGCGCCTTTAAAGCGGGAGTAGCAGATACGCAGTATTTT.

This sequence joins TRBV13 and TRBJ1-3; 7 bases are shared with TRBD1. CDR1 is PRHDT, CDR2 FYEKMQ, per germline (reference sequence). The CDR3 has 14 residues. V lost 5 bases, J lost 5 bases, and 6 bases stayed unmatched. CDR3 loop: CASSNQGGRNTIYF. CDR3 bases: TGTGCCAGCAGCAACCAAGGGGGCAGAAACACCATATATTTT.

This clonotype was found many times. The rearrangement links TRBV19 to TRBJ1-4, with D unclear. Between the trimmed V and J ends, which lost 5 bases and 0 bases, there was a span of 13 bases. The CDR3 runs 16 residues. The germline gives CDR1 LNHDA, CDR2 SQIVND (reference sequence). CDR3 DNA sequence: TGTGCCAGTAGTCCAAGGCGCGGAGCAACTAATGAAAAACTGTTTTTT. It is translated as CASSPRRGATNEKLFF.

The chain joins TRBV7-3 to TRBJ2-2; 12 bases align to TRBD2. V gave up 6 bases and J gave up 6 bases; unmatched junction bases: 11. CDR3 size: 17 residues. Per the germline V gene, CDR1 is SGHTA and CDR2 is FQGTGA. CDR3 sequence reads: CASSSSGLAGGPGELFF. CDR3 sequence (DNA): TGTGCCAGCAGTTCAAGTGGCCTAGCGGGAGGGCCCGGGGAGCTGTTTTTT.

This clonotype is deemed medium-sized (0.01 to 0.1%). The V and J genes are TRBV6-5 and TRBJ1-5; no clear D. CDR3 length equals 19 residues. CDR1 and CDR2 from the germline V gene are MNHEY and SVGAGI. Trimming removed 6 bases from V and 0 bases from J, with 24 bases in between. This CDR3 reads CASRPRGRPTQYSNQPQHF. CDR3 bases: TGTGCCAGCAGGCCGCGAGGACGTCCTACTCAATATAGCAATCAGCCCCAGCATTTT.

The chain links TRBV2 to TRBJ2-7; 8 bases are a match to TRBD2. The CDR3 runs 12 residues. CDR1 and CDR2 from the germline V gene are SNHLY and FYNNEI. With 5 bases clipped from V and 3 bases from J, the junction kept 0 bases outside the gene matches. CDR3 sequence (DNA): TGTGCCAGCAGTAGCGGGAGCTACGAGCAGTACTTC. Its translation is CASSSGSYEQYF.

This clonotype is medium-sized by share. The chain is built from TRBV7-9 and TRBJ2-3, with 7 positions matching TRBD1. Looked up from germline, CDR1 is SEHNR and CDR2 is FQNEAQ (reference sequence). The CDR3 totals 15 residues. V shed 3 bases and J 2 bases; nucleotides not matched to a gene: 5. The CDR3 DNA follows: TGTGCCAGCAGCTTGGGGACAGTTGACACAGATACGCAGTATTTT. Protein product: CASSLGTVDTDTQYF.

The rearrangement uses TRBV7-2 and TRBJ2-7; the match to TRBD2 covers 13 bases. The CDR3 totals 15 residues. Trimming took 1 base from V and 4 from J; bases not matched to a gene: 1. The germline V gene has CDR1 SGHTA and CDR2 FQGNSA. This CDR3 reads CASSLGGLAGYEQYF. The DNA of the CDR3 is TGTGCCAGCAGCTTAGGGGGACTAGCGGGGTACGAGCAGTACTTC.

V and J are TRBV29-1 and TRBJ2-5, with D possibly TRBD2 on 6 matching bases. The CDR3 runs to 11 residues. Germline assignment: CDR1 SQVTM and CDR2 ANQGSEA. V gave up 8 bases and J gave up 5 bases, with 12 bases separating them. The CDR3 loop is CSTGTGETQYF. For the CDR3, the DNA is TGCAGCACGGGGACTGGTGAGACCCAGTACTTC.

This clonotype was detected a few times. This chain connects TRBV5-4 to TRBJ1-2; TRBD1 matches 9 bases. The trim removed 4 bases at V and 4 bases at J, leaving 8 bases unmatched. The CDR3 is 15 amino acids. Germline CDR1 and CDR2: SGHNT and YYREEE (reference sequence). CDR3 in amino acids: CASSPGTGTLYGYTF. In nucleotides, the CDR3 is TGTGCCAGCAGCCCGGGGACAGGGACACTCTATGGCTACACCTTC.

This clonotype was seen many times. The rearrangement links TRBV2 to TRBJ2-6, with D perhaps TRBD1 (5 bases). Germline lookup yields CDR1 SNHLY and CDR2 FYNNEI. The CDR3 contains 17 residues. Trimming took off 3 bases at V and 4 bases at J, with 16 bases between the two ends. CDR3 DNA sequence: TGTGCCAGCAGTGATAGGGGTCTGTCGTTGGGGGCCAACGTCCTGACTTTC. This codes for CASSDRGLSLGANVLTF. The entire variable domain, with the rest obtained from reference TRBV2 and TRBJ2-6, is as follows: EPEVTQTPSHQVTQMGQEVILRCVPISNHLYFYWYRQILGQKVEFLVSFYNNEISEKSEIFDDQFSVERPDGSNFTLKIRSTKLEDSAMYFCASSDRGLSLGANVLTFGAGSRLTVL.

There are many counts of this clonotype. The chain joins TRBV6-5 to TRBJ2-2, with 7 nucleotides matching TRBD1. There are 14 residues in the CDR3. The V and J ends lost 7 bases and 4 bases, in that order; junction bases with no gene match: 6. Per the germline V gene, CDR1 is MNHEY and CDR2 is SVGAGI. CDR3 in amino acids: CASTRQGGTGELFF. The CDR3 bases are TGTGCCAGCACCCGACAGGGTGGCACCGGGGAGCTGTTTTTT.

V gene TRBV29-1 combines with J gene TRBJ1-2, with D perhaps matching TRBD1 (5 bases). V was shortened by 5 bases and J by 6 bases, with 13 bases between the two germline ends. In germline, CDR1 is SQVTM, CDR2 ANQGSEA. The CDR3 extends over 12 amino acids. The DNA of the CDR3 is TGCAGCGTTTCCTCGCAGGGTGATGGCTACACCTTC. This encodes CSVSSQGDGYTF.

V and J are TRBV5-1 and TRBJ1-6, with no clear D. CDR1 is SGHRS and CDR2 is YFSETQ in the germline V gene. Trimming shortened V by 4 bases and J by 7 bases, and 9 bases separated the two germline ends. CDR3 length: 13 amino acids. Here the CDR3 reads CASSTDGNSPLHF. The CDR3 coding sequence is TGCGCCAGCAGCACCGACGGAAATTCACCCCTCCACTTT.

The V gene is TRBV5-1, the J gene TRBJ1-5; TRBD1 matches 9 bases. CDR3 length: 14 amino acids. Per the germline V gene, CDR1 is SGHRS and CDR2 is YFSETQ. V dropped 4 bases and J dropped 6; count of bases not matched to a gene: 5. The DNA for the CDR3 is TGCGCCAGCAGCAGAACAGGGGGCATTCAGCCCCAGCATTTT. As protein: CASSRTGGIQPQHF.

The genes are TRBV19 and TRBJ1-1; 7 nucleotides match TRBD1. CDR3 length equals 14 residues. The V gene's germline CDR1 is LNHDA and CDR2 SQIVND (reference sequence). V lost 2 bases, J lost 5 bases, and 5 bases stayed unmatched. The CDR3 DNA reads TGTGCCAGTAGTATAACAGGGGCTTGGACTGAAGCTTTCTTT. It yields the protein CASSITGAWTEAFF. The full variable domain, its missing parts supplied by reference TRBV19 and TRBJ1-1, is DGGITQSPKYLFRKEGQNVTLSCEQNLNHDAMYWYRQDPGQGLRLIYYSQIVNDFQKGDIAEGYSVSREKKESFPLTVTSAQKNPTAFYLCASSITGAWTEAFFGQGTRLTVV.

This clonotype was counted ten times or more. V usage is TRBV6-5 and J usage is TRBJ2-1; D call uncertain. V was pared by 0 bases and J by 5 bases, with 11 bases between. The germline V gene has CDR1 MNHEY and CDR2 SVGAGI. This CDR3 region has 15 residues. The CDR3 reads CASSYSSRKDNEQFF. For the CDR3, the DNA is TGTGCCAGCAGTTACTCTTCCAGGAAAGACAATGAGCAGTTCTTC.

The sample holds many counts of this clonotype. The rearrangement uses TRBV18 and TRBJ1-4, with TRBD1 identical over 7 bases. Germline V gene lookup returns CDR1 KGHSH and CDR2 LQKENI. V shed 2 bases and J 3 bases; nucleotides not matched to a gene: 3. The CDR3 consists of 15 residues. The CDR3 nucleotides read TGTGCCAGCTCACCATTAGGGGGCCCTAATGAAAAACTGTTTTTT. Translating it yields CASSPLGGPNEKLFF.

The chain has TRBV20-1 and TRBJ1-2; D uncertain. The CDR3 is 12 amino acids. Between the trimmed V and J ends, which lost 4 bases and 3 bases, there was a span of 9 bases. Germline V gene sequence: CDR1 DFQATT, CDR2 SNEGSKA (reference sequence). The CDR3 region is CSATKVDYGYTF. CDR3 sequence (DNA): TGCAGTGCTACCAAAGTAGACTATGGCTACACCTTC.

The sample holds many counts of this clonotype. This chain links TRBV18 with TRBJ2-3; perhaps TRBD2 as D (5 bases). Trimming removed 4 bases from V and 2 bases from J, with 13 bases in between. This CDR3 comprises 15 residues. Per the germline V gene, CDR1 is KGHSH and CDR2 is LQKENI. Written as DNA, the CDR3 is TGTGCCAGCTCACAAAGCGGAGGCCTCACAGATACGCAGTATTTT. Residues: CASSQSGGLTDTQYF.

The sample holds many counts of this clonotype. The rearrangement uses TRBV6-5 and TRBJ2-1, with TRBD2 matching over 9 bases. This CDR3 comprises 15 residues. CDR1 is MNHEY and CDR2 is SVGAGI in the germline V gene. V dropped 5 bases and J dropped 8; count of bases not matched to a gene: 10. The CDR3 DNA reads as TGTGCCAGCAGTCTACAGCGGGAGGCCGTCCATGAGCAGTTCTTC. Translation: CASSLQREAVHEQFF.

The gene calls are TRBV15 and TRBJ1-3, with a tentative D call TRBD1 (6 bases). The CDR3 has 17 amino acids. CDR1 and CDR2 (germline): LNHNV, YYDKDF (reference sequence). V was trimmed by 3 bases and J by 0 bases, leaving 15 bases between them. The CDR3 sequence: CATSSLTPDSSGNTIYF. CDR3 nucleotides: TGTGCCACCAGCAGCCTCACCCCGGACAGCTCTGGAAACACCATATATTTT.

This clonotype was seen at least ten times. The gene calls are TRBV7-6 and TRBJ1-1, with D tentatively TRBD1 (6 bases). Per germline, CDR1 SGHVS and CDR2 FNYEAQ. The CDR3 has 18 amino acids. The germline V and J ends were trimmed by 5 bases and 7 bases, with 29 bases remaining between them. The CDR3 DNA is TGTGCCAGCAGCCCCTCGTTCGTGTGGGACACAATAAGGGGTGAAGCTTTCTTT. Translation: CASSPSFVWDTIRGEAFF.

This sequence joins TRBV7-9 and TRBJ1-2, with 9 bases matching TRBD1. V was clipped by 5 bases and J by 7 bases; unmatched bases: 8. The CDR3 is 14 amino acids. The germline V gene has CDR1 SEHNR and CDR2 FQNEAQ (reference sequence). In DNA form, the CDR3 reads TGTGCCAGCAGCCTGGACAGGGGAATCTCTGGCTACACCTTC. Translation: CASSLDRGISGYTF.

In this sample, this clonotype turned up many times. The chain couples TRBV20-1 to TRBJ1-1; D gene uncertain. CDR3 size: 13 residues. The V gene's germline CDR1 is DFQATT and CDR2 SNEGSKA (reference sequence). V lost 1 base and J lost 1, with 7 bases in between. CDR3 bases: TGCAGTGCTAGAGGATCAGCGAACACTGAAGCTTTCTTT. It translates to CSARGSANTEAFF.